This TCR beta chain appears in the sequencing data of a study of long-term antiretroviral therapy in people with HIV. Samples were assayed with immunoSEQ v3.0 at survey level. Data came from immunoSEQ multiplex PCR; TCRdb stores just in-frame clones and leaves some out. The repertoire has roughly 16,000 clones, more than 75% of them found once; the top ten carry over 3.5%. Trimming left V 8 bases short and J 8 bases short, with 12 bases between. CDR1 and CDR2 (germline): SNHLY, FYNNEI. CDR3 length equals 12 residues. J is TRBJ1-4 and V is TRBV2, with D hard to call. This receptor was identified in a man aged 18-30 years with HIV. The source material was unsorted PBMCs, sampled 0.1 years before starting antiretroviral therapy. The CDR3 DNA follows: TGTGCCAGCTCCGCAATGGAGGAAAAACTGTTTTTT. It encodes CASSAMEEKLFF. Full variable domain (outside the CDR3, taken from reference TRBV2 and TRBJ1-4): EPEVTQTPSHQVTQMGQEVILRCVPISNHLYFYWYRQILGQKVEFLVSFYNNEISEKSEIFDDQFSVERPDGSNFTLKIRSTKLEDSAMYFCASSAMEEKLFFGSGTQLSVL.